This T cell receptor (beta chain) was profiled in a study of blood T cells in healthy people across ages (dated by TCRdb to the mid-2010s). Regarding the complete study: In model experiments, template switching captured about one uniquely barcoded TCR beta cDNA molecule for every two T cells. Donors were grouped into four age groups: young (average roughly 15 years), middle-aged (around 39), aged (62) and long-lived (approximately 75). Two additional independent replicas of 1 million unique cDNA reads from the same blood draw were analyzed for two donors (one aged 18 to 30 and one aged 80 or older). To avoid experimental bias, donors of different ages were spread randomly across the sequencing lanes. To track age-related changes in TCR beta repertoire diversity, the study relied on deep sequencing normalized with unique cDNA molecular identifiers.

Worth noting for this clonotype: It has no known antigen specificity. It has no much larger one-base neighbor in the sample; base qualities were not kept.

Donors were about 36 systemically healthy Caucasian individuals from Russia aged roughly 6 to 90 years. Roughly 10 milliliters of peripheral blood were drawn from each donor into EDTA-treated Vacutainer tubes. Ficoll-Paque density-gradient centrifugation was used to isolate PBMCs, with at least 6 million obtained per sample. Trizol reagent was used to extract total RNA from the PBMCs, yielding at least 6 micrograms per sample. Naive CD45RAhigh/CD27high T cell percentages were measured by flow cytometry on a PBMC aliquot from every donor. The library was produced with 5' RACE. Sequencing used an Illumina HiSeq 2500. A second PCR of about 7 to 12 cycles was run with a J-beta primer mix and a sample-barcoded 5' primer. A template-switch 5' adaptor carrying 12 random nucleotides introduced a unique molecular identifier onto each TCR beta cDNA molecule. At least 2.5 million CDR3-containing paired-end reads were obtained from each sample. All of the RNA was converted into first-strand cDNA using the Mint cDNA synthesis kit, with a TRBC-specific oligonucleotide serving as the primer. After uracil-DNA glycosylase treatment, a first 18-cycle PCR used universal primers M1SS and BC2_uni_R on all cDNA. The study's own analysis went as follows. Each sample was normalized by randomly selecting 1 million high-quality reads, each carrying a distinct molecular identifier. Reads with shared molecular identifiers were discarded instead of being binned into consensus sequences. MiTCR, with a Q25 quality threshold and the strictest error-elimination algorithm, was used for CDR3 identification, clonotype clustering and error correction. Lower-bound total TCR beta diversity was estimated with a nonparametric unseen species model using Euler transformation. The public reads were quality trimmed at Q25 with fastp and then assembled into clones with MiXCR by TCRdb, keeping productive beta chains. One record per CDR3 amino acid sequence lists the most common genes and DNA. The V and J calls shown here were made by TCRdb, not taken from the authors' results. Recorded for this sample are over 1,300,000 distinct CDR3 sequences; roughly 60% of them occurred a single time. Clones ranked in the top ten supply over 5% of the sample.

The junction carries 10 bases between V and J, which are trimmed by 4 bases and 3 bases respectively. Reading from cysteine to phenylalanine, the CDR3 counts 14 amino acids. Only CDR3 DNA remains: 42 bases, in frame from the first base. In the germline V gene, CDR1 corresponds to SGHTA and CDR2 to FQGNSA. Broad study findings and their caveats: Observed TCR beta diversity per million T cells fell roughly linearly with age, and a significant reduction was already apparent by age around 44. Compared with the aged group, the long-lived group had more naive CD4+ T cells, fewer expanded clones and increased TCR diversity, a pattern suggesting age selection. Bulk unsorted PBMC profiling prevented conclusive comparison of naive and antigen-experienced compartments. Estimates of total diversity based on one million sequenced T cells were considered lower bounds and underestimates. A strong correlation was found between observed TCR beta diversity and the percentage of naive T cells measured by flow cytometry. Because the CMV infection status of the donors was unknown, age-related changes in expanded clonotypes may potentially have been confounded.

The specimen sequenced was blood. The TCR originated in a young man in good health. The chain links TRBV7-2 with TRBJ2-1; the D gene is perhaps TRBD2, on 5 matching bases. The base sequence is TGTGCCAGCAGCTCAATACTAGGCTACAATGAGCAGTTCTTC. This is translated as CASSSILGYNEQFF.